This T cell receptor (beta chain) is drawn from a study of blood T cell repertoires in COVID-19. The overall study: The samples span acute and convalescent COVID-19 from the United States, Italy and Spain. Sample material is recorded as cDNA or gDNA derived from T cells, B-cell-depleted T cells, or PBMCs.

Per the original data handling: Reference gene primer amplification gave nucleated cell count estimates. The protocol was immunoSEQ multiplex PCR, while the TCRdb copy is restricted to in-frame clones and leaves out a portion. That table is the source of V, J and clone size, and D and trimming were worked out from the DNA. This repertoire shows around 67,000 clones, about 86% found once; its top ten account for 1.9%. This CDR3 has 15 amino acids. V lost 5 bases and J 5 bases, leaving 19 bases between the germline ends. Looked up from germline, CDR1 is KGHSH and CDR2 is LQKENI. This sequence joins TRBV18 and TRBJ2-7, with TRBD2 as a possible D gene (6 bases). This TCR was sampled from an elderly woman with active or convalescent COVID-19. Sequencing input: peripheral blood. The CDR3 DNA reads as TGTGCCAGCTCAGACTCGAGAAGGGAGGTAGACGAGCAGTACTTC. Translated: CASSDSRREVDEQYF. The variable domain in full, with the rest retrieved from reference TRBV18 and TRBJ2-7, is NAGVMQNPRHLVRRRGQEARLRCSPMKGHSHVYWYRQLPEEGLKFMVYLQKENIIDESGMPKERFSAEFPKEGPSILRIQQVVRGDSAAYFCASSDSRREVDEQYFGPGTRLTVT.